This T cell receptor (beta chain) was profiled in a study of shared clonotypes between healthy human individuals. Germline assignment: CDR1 ENHRY and CDR2 SYGVKD. V was clipped by 5 bases and J by 6 bases, with 8 bases between them. The CDR3 has 13 residues. Each PCR replicate from the sorted subsets contained around 200 ng DNA, which is about 31,000 T cell genomes. Profiling relied on immunoSEQ multiplex PCR, and the TCRdb table lists in-frame clones only, not all of them. This table holds hundreds of thousands of clones, 87% found once. CD8 memory combined CD45RO+ cells with CCR7-negative CD45RA+ TemRA cells.

Input material: memory CD8+ T cells sorted from blood. Subset meaning: CD45RO+ cells pooled with CCR7-negative TemRA cells. This receptor was identified in a man aged 18 to 35 in good health. This chain connects TRBV10-3 to TRBJ1-6; possibly TRBD1 for D (5 bases). The CDR3, as DNA: TGTGCCATCAGTACCGACAGTAATTCACCCCTCCACTTT. As protein: CAISTDSNSPLHF.